The 21 T cell receptor beta chains in this list originate from one sample, sequenced in a study of vaccination and CD4 T cells after COVID-19. Treatment specified: roughly 11-day PBMC culture with coronavirus spike peptide pools or control peptides (ViraFEST assay). Their target antigens are unknown. Sequencing of cultured CD4+ T cell DNA used the Oncomine TCR Beta short-read assay. MiXCR, applied by TCRdb to the PCR reads, yields one record per CDR3 protein. This table holds about 26,000 distinct CDR3 sequences, 50% to 75% found once. Sequenced input: CD4+ T cells from blood, cultured in vitro. Receptors were obtained from a human donor who had recovered from COVID-19.

This chain uses TRBV20-1 with TRBJ2-1, with D perhaps given as TRBD1 or TRBD2 (6 bases each). V was clipped by 5 bases and J by 6 bases, with 14 bases between them. Per the germline V gene, CDR1 is DFQATT and CDR2 is SNEGSKA (reference sequence). This CDR3 contains 13 residues. CDR3 sequence: CSASPGGLNEQFF. Written as DNA, the CDR3 is TGCAGTGCTTCCCCTGGGGGGCTCAATGAGCAGTTCTTC.

This clonotype was recorded a few times. This chain joins TRBV20-1 and TRBJ1-2; 7 bases agree with TRBD1. The CDR3 runs to 14 residues. Germline-derived CDR1 and CDR2 are DFQATT and SNEGSKA (reference sequence). The CDR3 protein is CTGRQGPGDYGYTF. The CDR3, as DNA: TGCACCGGTAGACAGGGACCTGGGGACTATGGCTACACCTTC.

The V call is TRBV7-2, the J call TRBJ1-2; D gene uncertain. The CDR3 contains 12 residues. Germline values: CDR1 SGHTA, CDR2 FQGNSA. Trimming cost V 8 bases and J 4 bases, with 11 bases left between them. The CDR3 sequence: CASRGSGYGYTF. The CDR3 coding sequence is TGTGCCAGCCGCGGTAGTGGCTATGGCTACACCTTC.

This rearrangement joins TRBV6-5 to TRBJ1-2; no reliable D call. The germline V and J ends were trimmed by 0 bases and 9 bases, with 14 bases remaining between them. CDR1 and CDR2 (germline): MNHEY, SVGAGI. The CDR3 spans 14 residues. CDR3 residues: CASSYSGSASSYTF. The CDR3 region has the DNA TGTGCCAGCAGTTACTCCGGCTCAGCGTCGAGCTACACCTTC.

In DNA form, the CDR3 reads TGTGCCAGCAGTGAAAGACAGGGTGGGGAGACCCAGTACTTC. Translating it yields CASSERQGGETQYF. V usage is TRBV2 and J usage is TRBJ2-5, with 7 positions matching TRBD1. With 2 bases clipped from V and 5 bases from J, the junction kept 5 bases outside the gene matches. The CDR3 has 14 residues. The germline CDR1 and CDR2 sequences are SNHLY and FYNNEI.

This sequence joins TRBV7-9 and TRBJ2-5; D is perhaps TRBD1 (5 bases). The CDR3 has 15 residues. The germline gives CDR1 SEHNR, CDR2 FQNEAQ (reference sequence). V dropped 3 bases and J dropped 5 bases, with 16 bases sitting between them. The CDR3 sequence: CASSFKKTVGETQYF. The DNA for the CDR3 is TGTGCCAGCAGCTTCAAAAAGACAGTGGGGGAGACCCAGTACTTC.

The chain joins TRBV11-2 to TRBJ1-1, with 8 positions matching TRBD1. The V gene end was trimmed by 3 bases and the J gene end by 2 bases; junction bases not matched to a gene: 5. This CDR3 comprises 15 residues. Germline V gene sequence: CDR1 SGHAT, CDR2 FQNNGV. The CDR3 nucleotides are TGTGCCAGCAGCTTCCTGACAGGGGTCAACACTGAAGCTTTCTTT. Amino acid sequence: CASSFLTGVNTEAFF.

In this sample, this clonotype turned up a few times. The V and J genes are TRBV6-1 and TRBJ1-5; 8 bases agree with TRBD1. This CDR3 contains 14 residues. The V gene end was trimmed by 6 bases and the J gene end by 5 bases; junction bases not matched to a gene: 6. Germline loops: CDR1 MNHNS, CDR2 SASEGT. CDR3 sequence (DNA): TGTGCCAGCAGCCAAACAGGGGGTGATCAGCCCCAGCATTTT. This translates into CASSQTGGDQPQHF.

V usage is TRBV20-1 and J usage is TRBJ2-3; D gene ambiguous. Germline V gene data show CDR1 as DFQATT and CDR2 as SNEGSKA (reference sequence). This CDR3 has 13 residues. Trimming left V 6 bases short and J 2 bases short, with 12 bases between. Written as DNA, the CDR3 is TGCAGTGCAACCAGAAAGAACACAGATACGCAGTATTTT. This gives the protein CSATRKNTDTQYF.

The chain is built from TRBV20-1 and TRBJ1-2; D unclear. Germline-derived CDR1 and CDR2 are DFQATT and SNEGSKA (reference sequence). The ends were cut back, 6 bases at V and 5 bases at J, with 16 bases in the middle. The CDR3 is 13 residues long. CDR3 DNA sequence: TGCAGTGCGGAGGGTTCCTATTCTTATGGCTACACCTTC. Protein sequence: CSAEGSYSYGYTF.

The genes are TRBV30 and TRBJ2-3; D remains unclear. This CDR3 is 13 amino acids long. Germline loops: CDR1 GTSNPN, CDR2 SVGIG (reference sequence). V lost 0 bases, J lost 4 bases, and 8 bases lay in between. DNA of the CDR3: TGTGCCTGGAGTGTACGCCCCCCAGATACGCAGTATTTT. It translates to CAWSVRPPDTQYF.

The CDR3 loop is CATEDGNTIYF. CDR3 sequence (DNA): TGTGCCACTGAGGATGGAAACACCATATATTTT. V and J are TRBV24-1 and TRBJ1-3; D not resolved. V was clipped by 10 bases and J by 3 bases, with 6 bases between them. The germline V gene encodes CDR1 KGHDR and CDR2 SFDVKD. The CDR3 extends over 11 amino acids.

The gene calls are TRBV18 and TRBJ2-7; D not certain. The CDR3 totals 13 residues. Germline V lookup: CDR1 KGHSH, CDR2 LQKENI. Trimming removed 2 bases at V and 3 bases at J, with 8 bases between. CDR3 region: CASSPSYYYEQYF. CDR3 sequence (DNA): TGTGCCAGCTCACCAAGCTATTACTACGAGCAGTACTTC.

This chain joins TRBV7-9 and TRBJ2-5; 11 bases are a match to TRBD1. Germline values: CDR1 SEHNR, CDR2 FQNEAQ (reference sequence). Trimming at V came to 5 bases and at J to 4 bases, leaving 9 bases not matched to a gene. The CDR3 has 16 residues. The CDR3 protein is CASSPRGQGAGETQYF. The CDR3 coding sequence is TGTGCCAGCAGCCCCAGAGGACAGGGGGCGGGAGAGACCCAGTACTTC.

J is TRBJ1-3 and V is TRBV23-1, with a tentative D call TRBD1 (6 bases). TRBV23-1 is assigned to the ORF class and has an uncertain function. Trimming left V 0 bases short and J 1 base short, with 16 bases between. CDR3 length: 18 amino acids. This chain's CDR3 is CASSQSGGRARSGNTIYF. The CDR3 nucleotides read TGCGCCAGCAGTCAATCCGGGGGCAGGGCAAGATCTGGAAACACCATATATTTT.

The sample holds one count of this clonotype. The chain uses TRBV11-3 and TRBJ2-1, with 8 bases matching TRBD1. CDR3 length equals 13 residues. Germline lookup yields CDR1 SGHNT and CDR2 YENEEA. V trimming: 8 bases; J trimming: 6 bases; junction bases outside the gene matches: 6. The CDR3 here is CASGQGIGNEQFF. Written as DNA, the CDR3 is TGTGCCAGCGGACAGGGAATCGGCAATGAGCAGTTCTTC.

This chain uses TRBV6-1 with TRBJ1-5, with TRBD1 identical over 7 bases. Germline assignment: CDR1 MNHNS and CDR2 SASEGT. CDR3 length: 13 residues. The V segment lost 8 bases and the J segment 3 bases; nucleotides outside the gene matches: 4. The CDR3 region has the DNA TGTGCCAGCGAAGACAGGGCCAATCAGCCCCAGCATTTT. Its translation: CASEDRANQPQHF.

Only a few counts were recorded for this clonotype. The V call is TRBV12-3 or TRBV12-4, the J call TRBJ1-5, with D possibly being TRBD1 (6 bases). V lost 6 bases, J lost 0 bases, and 18 bases lay in between. The CDR3 contains 17 residues. CDR3 bases: TGTGCCAGCAGGCTTCGCGGGGGGCAAGGTAGCAATCAGCCCCAGCATTTT. It codes for CASRLRGGQGSNQPQHF.

This clonotype has more than one count but fewer than ten. The chain has TRBV20-1 and TRBJ1-2, with D possibly TRBD1 on 5 matching bases. CDR3 length equals 14 residues. V lost 5 bases to trimming and J lost 0 bases, with 13 bases between them. Germline V gene data show CDR1 as DFQATT and CDR2 as SNEGSKA (reference sequence). The CDR3 reads CSAALWGTNYGYTF. CDR3 nucleotide sequence: TGCAGTGCTGCCCTTTGGGGCACTAACTATGGCTACACCTTC.

The J gene is TRBJ2-1, the V gene TRBV10-1; TRBD2 matches at 11 bases. The V segment lost 2 bases and the J segment 11 bases; nucleotides outside the gene matches: 23. The CDR3 is 20 amino acids. From germline, CDR1 is WNHNN and CDR2 SYGVQD (reference sequence). This CDR3 reads CASSERLAGYSLEVEMKQFF. CDR3 nucleotide sequence: TGCGCCAGCAGTGAGAGACTAGCGGGATACTCCCTAGAGGTAGAAATGAAGCAGTTCTTC.

The chain links TRBV7-2 to TRBJ2-7; 8 bases are shared with TRBD1. Looked up from germline, CDR1 is SGHTA and CDR2 is FQGNSA. This CDR3 is built from 11 residues. Trimming at V came to 4 bases and at J to 8 bases, leaving 1 base not matched to a gene. The CDR3: CASSSGGKQYF. In DNA form, the CDR3 reads TGTGCCAGCAGCTCAGGGGGCAAGCAGTACTTC.